The sequence of this T cell receptor beta chain was determined in a study of shared clonotypes between healthy human individuals. Study outcomes and limitations: Estimated clonotype richness was generally higher in naive than memory subsets.

Germline lookup yields CDR1 MNHEY and CDR2 SVGAGI. The CDR3 is 14 amino acids. The V and J ends lost 8 bases and 0 bases respectively, with 11 bases between them. TCRdb's copy holds only in-frame clones and misses some; the assay was immunoSEQ multiplex PCR. The data contain fewer than 2.5 million clones, roughly 93% of them singletons. Comment on this clone: Antigen unknown.

The clonotype was recovered from a man between 18 and 35 years old in good health. Some clones in this sample may be carry-over from other donors' samples. J is TRBJ1-3 and V is TRBV6-5, with D unresolved. Source material: naive CD4+ T cells from PBMCs. Subset described: CD45RA+ positively selected. CDR3 sequence reads: CASLDGPSGNTIYF. The CDR3 region has the DNA TGTGCCAGCTTGGACGGCCCCTCTGGAAACACCATATATTTT.